One sample yielded the 2 T cell receptor beta chains listed below, sequenced in a study of blood T cells in healthy people across ages (dated by TCRdb to 2013 to 2016). Library prep was done by 5' RACE. Data came from an Illumina HiSeq 2500. A second PCR of roughly 6 to 11 cycles was performed with a sample-barcoded 5' primer and a J-beta primer mix. The public reads were run again by TCRdb, first through fastp at Q25 and then through MiXCR, and only productive beta chains were kept. A single entry per CDR3 protein holds the most common genes and DNA from its merged rows. Here the sample has hundreds of thousands of distinct CDR3 sequences; around 48% occur a single time. Around a third of the sample is taken by the ten largest. The sample was blood. These receptors all stem from a woman aged 60-75 years in good health.

This rearrangement joins TRBV7-6 to TRBJ2-5; D gene unclear. This CDR3 has 11 amino acids. From germline, CDR1 is SGHVS and CDR2 FNYEAQ. The CDR3 sequence is CATRVGETQYF. The DNA for the CDR3 is TGTGCTACTCGGGTAGGAGAGACCCAGTACTTC. Looking up the rest from reference TRBV7-6 and TRBJ2-5 gives the full variable domain: GAGVSQSPRYKVTKRGQDVALRCDPISGHVSLYWYRQALGQGPEFLTYFNYEAQQDKSGLPNDRFSAERPEGSISTLTIQRTEQRDSAMYRCATRVGETQYFGPGTRLLVL.

Only a few counts were recorded for this clonotype. The rearrangement links TRBV28 to TRBJ2-7, with D perhaps TRBD1 (5 bases). V lost 8 bases to trimming and J lost 2 bases, with 13 bases between them. The CDR3 totals 13 residues. Germline V CDR1 and CDR2: MDHEN, SYDVKM. The chain's CDR3 is CASAPGIPYEQYF. In DNA form, the CDR3 reads TGTGCCAGCGCGCCAGGGATCCCCTACGAGCAGTACTTC. Filled out from reference TRBV28 and TRBJ2-7, the complete variable domain reads DVKVTQSSRYLVKRTGEKVFLECVQDMDHENMFWYRQDPGLGLRLIYFSYDVKMKEKGDIPEGYSVSREKKERFSLILESASTNQTSMYLCASAPGIPYEQYFGPGTRLTVT.